This T cell receptor (beta chain) emerged from a study of molecular identifiers for immune sequencing clone quantification. Whole-study results and caveats: Amid one million naive cells, spiked Jurkat TCR RNA from one cell was reportedly still detectable. Whereas clones above 20 RNA copies held under 1% of naive-cell molecules, they held over 98% of effector molecules.

TCRdb itself ran the PCR reads through MiXCR, one entry per CDR3 protein. The sample lists under 600,000 distinct CDR3 sequences; 20% to 25% were seen once. The V and J ends lost 6 bases and 5 bases, in that order; junction bases with no gene match: 4. Germline-derived CDR1 and CDR2 are LNHDA and SQIVND (reference sequence). The CDR3 is 14 residues long. This clonotype was seen only once. Its antigen is undetermined. Sequenced material: naive CD8+ T cells from blood, with Jurkat cell RNA spiked in. Documented subset: FACS-sorted CD8+CD4-CCR7+CD45RA+ naive T cells. V and J are TRBV19 and TRBJ2-2, with 9 bases matching TRBD1. The clonotype comes from a human donor in good health. Some libraries in this study had Jurkat cell RNA spiked in. CDR3 nucleotide sequence: TGTGCCAGTAGCTTACAGGGGGCTACCGGGGAGCTGTTTTTT. Translation: CASSLQGATGELFF.